Shown below are 27 T cell receptor beta chains from a single sample sequenced in a study of blood T cell repertoires in COVID-19 (dated by TCRdb to 2020 to 2022). Library preparation used the immunoSEQ multiplex PCR assay. Imported from immuneACCESS, the table was reduced by TCRdb to in-frame sequences with V and J called. These copies leave out some clones; in studies compared against another copy, an unresolved V gene accounts for under half, and the cause of the remainder is not known. The sample records under 250,000 clones, roughly 88% of which are singletons. Approximately 30% of the sample is taken by the ten largest. The material sequenced was peripheral blood. The source is a man between 40 and 49 years old with acute or convalescent COVID-19.

The chain joins TRBV10-3 to TRBJ1-3, with 8 bases aligning to TRBD1. Germline assignment: CDR1 ENHRY and CDR2 SYGVKD. V gave up 3 bases and J gave up 2 bases; unmatched junction bases: 0. The CDR3 covers 14 residues. The CDR3 nucleotides are TGTGCCATCAGTGAACAGGGGGCTGGAAACACCATATATTTT. This encodes CAISEQGAGNTIYF.

Here the CDR3 DNA reads TGTGCCAGCAGCGTAGCCGAGCGACAGACCCCCCATGAGCAGTTCTTC. Translating gives CASSVAERQTPHEQFF. This chain links TRBV9 with TRBJ2-1, with D possibly TRBD1 on 5 matching bases. The CDR3 contains 16 residues. CDR1 SGDLS and CDR2 YYNGEE come from the germline V gene. Trimming stripped 0 bases from V and 8 bases from J, with 18 bases between.

In the case of this clone: Other DNA sequences in the same sample also yield this CDR3. The chain is built from TRBV6-2 or TRBV6-3 and TRBJ2-5; 12 bases line up with TRBD2. Germline V gene sequence: CDR1 MNHEY, CDR2 SVGEGT. The CDR3 spans 17 residues. V gave up 2 bases and J gave up 2 bases; unmatched junction bases: 6. The CDR3 nucleotides are TGTGCCAGCAGTTACCTAGCGGGAGGGCCGGATCAAGAGACCCAGTACTTC. Translating gives CASSYLAGGPDQETQYF.

The J gene is TRBJ1-2, the V gene TRBV6-5; D perhaps matches TRBD1 (5 bases). The CDR3 is made up of 12 amino acids. V was clipped by 8 bases and J by 1 base, with 8 bases between them. The germline V gene has CDR1 MNHEY and CDR2 SVGAGI. In nucleotides, the CDR3 is TGTGCCAGCGTTGACAGTAACTATGGCTACACCTTC. Its translation: CASVDSNYGYTF.

V gene TRBV7-9 combines with J gene TRBJ2-5, with D possibly TRBD2 on 5 matching bases. This CDR3 region has 14 residues. Germline loops: CDR1 SEHNR, CDR2 FQNEAQ (reference sequence). Trimming removed 3 bases from V and 1 base from J, with 9 bases in between. CDR3 sequence: CASSFGGRQETQYF. The CDR3 bases are TGTGCCAGCAGCTTCGGAGGTCGCCAAGAGACCCAGTACTTC.

V usage is TRBV18 and J usage is TRBJ2-7; 8 bases match TRBD1. CDR3 length: 14 amino acids. In germline, CDR1 is KGHSH, CDR2 LQKENI. V was clipped by 5 bases and J by 4 bases; unmatched bases: 7. CDR3 sequence reads: CASSSGTGAYEQYF. CDR3 DNA: TGTGCCAGCTCATCCGGGACAGGTGCTTACGAGCAGTACTTC.

This clone has only one observation. The V call is TRBV19, the J call TRBJ1-1; D is uncertain. The V gene's germline CDR1 is LNHDA and CDR2 SQIVND (reference sequence). Trimming stripped 6 bases from V and 1 base from J, with 12 bases between. This CDR3 is built from 14 residues. The CDR3 loop is CASSLGHSNTEAFF. The DNA of the CDR3 is TGTGCCAGTAGCCTTGGGCACTCGAACACTGAAGCTTTCTTT.

The V call is TRBV7-9, the J call TRBJ2-6; D remains unclear. This CDR3 spans 14 amino acids. Deletions cut 5 bases from V and 4 bases from J, with 9 bases between. CDR1 is SEHNR, CDR2 FQNEAQ, per germline (reference sequence). The CDR3 is CASSPLLGANVLTF. In DNA form, the CDR3 reads TGTGCCAGCAGCCCCCTGTTGGGGGCCAACGTCCTGACTTTC.

This chain joins TRBV6-6 and TRBJ1-3; TRBD1 is a possible D gene (5 bases). The CDR3 totals 13 residues. Trimming removed 6 bases from V and 1 base from J, with 7 bases in between. CDR1 is MNHNY, CDR2 SVGAGI, per germline (reference sequence). This CDR3 is CASRAGSGNTIYF. In nucleotides, the CDR3 is TGTGCCAGCAGGGCAGGGTCTGGAAACACCATATATTTT.

The V call is TRBV14, the J call TRBJ1-5, with D possibly matching TRBD1 (6 bases). Trimming cost V 1 base and J 6 bases, with 10 bases left between them. Germline lookup yields CDR1 SGHDN and CDR2 FVKESK. This CDR3 is built from 14 residues. As DNA, the CDR3 is TGTGCCAGCAGCCAAGCAGGGGACGGTCAGCCCCAGCATTTT. Translation: CASSQAGDGQPQHF.

This clone has a handful of counts. This chain connects TRBV4-2 to TRBJ2-5; 7 bases are a match to TRBD2. The V segment lost 4 bases and the J segment 1 base; nucleotides outside the gene matches: 9. The length of the CDR3 is 16 residues. Germline V lookup: CDR1 LGHNA, CDR2 YNFKEQ. This CDR3 is CASSPGPGRTQETQYF. CDR3 bases: TGTGCCAGCAGCCCCGGTCCCGGGAGGACCCAAGAGACCCAGTACTTC.

This chain connects TRBV29-1 to TRBJ1-5; 7 bases line up with TRBD1. The ends lost 6 bases at V and 10 bases at J; junction bases unmatched: 12. CDR1 is SQVTM and CDR2 is ANQGSEA in the germline V gene. CDR3 length: 13 amino acids. CDR3 DNA: TGCAGCGTAATTCACAGGGGTCTGGGACCCCAGCATTTT. This encodes CSVIHRGLGPQHF.

This clone has a handful of counts. The CDR3 sequence is CATSDDSRTDTQYF. The CDR3 bases are TGTGCCACCAGTGATGATAGTCGTACAGATACGCAGTATTTT. The rearrangement uses TRBV24-1 and TRBJ2-3; D not certain. There are 14 residues in the CDR3. Trimming removed 3 bases at V and 3 bases at J, with 9 bases between. Germline V gives CDR1 KGHDR, CDR2 SFDVKD.

The genes are TRBV7-8 and TRBJ1-2, with 8 bases matching TRBD1. The CDR3 runs to 13 residues. With V trimmed by 7 bases and J by 8 bases, 9 bases remained unmatched. Germline CDR1 and CDR2: SGHVS and FQNEAQ. Here the CDR3 DNA reads TGTGCCAGCAACCTTGGACAGGGAGGAGGCTACACCTTC. Translated, it gives CASNLGQGGGYTF.

This clone came up a few times. This chain joins TRBV7-9 and TRBJ1-1, with a possible D match to TRBD1 (6 bases). CDR1 SEHNR and CDR2 FQNEAQ come from the germline V gene (reference sequence). The CDR3 extends over 14 amino acids. V shed 2 bases and J shed 5 bases, with 12 bases lying between them. CDR3 coding DNA: TGTGCCAGCAGCTTATCGGGTCAGGGGACTGAAGCTTTCTTT. Translation: CASSLSGQGTEAFF.

To note about this clone: At one end the junction does not follow the germline gene, possibly because of a read error. This chain joins TRBV14 and TRBJ2-1; D is possibly TRBD2 (6 bases). The CDR3 has 12 amino acids. Per germline, CDR1 SGHDN and CDR2 FVKESK. CDR3 in DNA: TGTGCCAGCAGTCAAGGAGGGCAGGCCGGGTTCTTC. Translated, it gives CASSQGGQAGFF.

The chain combines TRBV18 with TRBJ1-3; 7 nucleotides line up with TRBD1. V shed 3 bases, J shed 0 bases, and the junction held 8 bases outside the gene matches. In germline, CDR1 is KGHSH, CDR2 LQKENI. The CDR3 spans 17 residues. CDR3 sequence: CASSPKQGQLSGNTIYF. The CDR3 DNA follows: TGTGCCAGCTCACCGAAACAGGGACAGCTCTCTGGAAACACCATATATTTT.

The V gene is TRBV19, the J gene TRBJ1-3; no firm D call. CDR3 length: 15 residues. Germline V gene lookup returns CDR1 LNHDA and CDR2 SQIVND (reference sequence). Trimming took 5 bases from V and 1 from J, leaving 12 bases between them. Here the CDR3 reads CASSSTPDSGNTIYF. The CDR3 nucleotides are TGTGCCAGTAGTTCCACTCCCGATTCTGGAAACACCATATATTTT.

The V call is TRBV27, the J call TRBJ1-5; 7 bases align to TRBD1. Germline V gives CDR1 MNHEY, CDR2 SMNVEV (reference sequence). This CDR3 region has 14 residues. V shed 5 bases and J 5 bases; nucleotides not matched to a gene: 6. The CDR3 loop reads CASSPRDSYQPQHF. The CDR3 region has the DNA TGTGCCAGCAGTCCCAGGGACAGTTATCAGCCCCAGCATTTT.

V usage is TRBV6-5 and J usage is TRBJ2-3; D is uncertain. The V gene's germline CDR1 is MNHEY and CDR2 SVGAGI. The CDR3 has 14 amino acids. V lost 6 bases and J lost 8, with 18 bases in between. CDR3 residues: CASRASDLVGTQYF. The CDR3 nucleotides read TGTGCCAGCAGGGCTAGTGATTTGGTTGGTACGCAGTATTTT.

V is TRBV13 and J is TRBJ2-3; TRBD1 might be the D (6 bases). Trimming removed 5 bases at V and 6 bases at J, with 9 bases between. The CDR3 extends over 12 amino acids. Germline assignment: CDR1 PRHDT and CDR2 FYEKMQ (reference sequence). The CDR3 nucleotides read TGTGCCAGCAGCAACAGGGCGGATACGCAGTATTTT. Translation gives CASSNRADTQYF. Full variable domain (outside the CDR3, taken from reference TRBV13 and TRBJ2-3): AAGVIQSPRHLIKEKRETATLKCYPIPRHDTVYWYQQGPGQDPQFLISFYEKMQSDKGSIPDRFSAQQFSDYHSELNMSSLELGDSALYFCASSNRADTQYFGPGTRLTVL.

The CDR3 DNA reads as TGTGCCAGCAGCCCCGGGACAGGGAATTATAATTCACCCCTCCACTTT. This translates into CASSPGTGNYNSPLHF. This rearrangement joins TRBV21-1 to TRBJ1-6; no check of the table's D call, TRBD1, against the DNA was made. TRBV21-1 is termed a pseudogene. The CDR3 is made up of 16 amino acids.

The rearrangement uses TRBV30 and TRBJ1-4; maybe TRBD1 (6 bases). With 0 bases removed from V and 8 bases from J, the gap between germline ends came to 16 bases. The CDR3 extends over 15 amino acids. CDR1 GTSNPN and CDR2 SVGIG come from the germline V gene (reference sequence). The CDR3 nucleotides read TGTGCCTGGAGTGTTGGGGGGGCGCGAGGAGAAAAACTGTTTTTT. Protein sequence: CAWSVGGARGEKLFF.

There are a few counts of this clone. The rearrangement joins TRBV6-2 or TRBV6-3 to TRBJ2-3; 7 nucleotides line up with TRBD2. Trimming cost V 2 bases and J 5 bases; bases outside gene matches: 10. Looked up from germline, CDR1 is MNHEY and CDR2 is SVGEGT. The CDR3 has 16 residues. The CDR3 spells CASSYEAGEVGDTQYF. As DNA, the CDR3 is TGTGCCAGCAGTTACGAGGCGGGAGAGGTGGGAGATACGCAGTATTTT.

This clone has only a few counts. The gene calls are TRBV28 and TRBJ1-4; tentatively, D is TRBD1 (5 bases). Germline V gene lookup returns CDR1 MDHEN and CDR2 SYDVKM. The CDR3 runs 15 residues. The V and J ends lost 6 bases and 7 bases respectively, with 18 bases between them. The CDR3 region has the DNA TGTGCCAGCAGCAAGCTGACAGCCCGTTCTGAAAAACTGTTTTTT. Protein sequence: CASSKLTARSEKLFF.

This chain uses TRBV6-6 with TRBJ1-3, with D possibly TRBD1 on 5 matching bases. From germline, CDR1 is MNHNY and CDR2 SVGAGI (reference sequence). V was pared by 4 bases and J by 4 bases, with 11 bases between. This CDR3 comprises 14 residues. CDR3 in DNA: TGTGCCAGCAGTTCGAGGACAAAGGGAAACACCATATATTTT. It translates to CASSSRTKGNTIYF.

The chain has TRBV14 and TRBJ2-7; TRBD2 is a possible D gene (5 bases). Trimming left V 0 bases short and J 7 bases short, with 10 bases between. The germline V gene encodes CDR1 SGHDN and CDR2 FVKESK. This CDR3 has 13 amino acids. The CDR3, as DNA: TGTGCCAGCAGCCAAGATCATTGGGAGGAGCAGTACTTC. Amino acid sequence: CASSQDHWEEQYF.